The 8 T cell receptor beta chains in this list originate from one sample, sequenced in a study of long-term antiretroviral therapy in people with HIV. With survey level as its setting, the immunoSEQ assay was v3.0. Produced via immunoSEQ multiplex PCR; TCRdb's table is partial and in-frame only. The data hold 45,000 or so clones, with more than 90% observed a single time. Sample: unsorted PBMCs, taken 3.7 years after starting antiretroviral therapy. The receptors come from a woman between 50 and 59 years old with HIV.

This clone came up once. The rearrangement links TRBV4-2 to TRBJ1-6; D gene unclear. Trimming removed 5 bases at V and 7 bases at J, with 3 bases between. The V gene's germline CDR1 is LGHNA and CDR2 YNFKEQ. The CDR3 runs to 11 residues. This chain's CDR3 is CASSKNSPLHF. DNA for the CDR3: TGTGCCAGCAGCAAGAATTCACCCCTCCACTTT.

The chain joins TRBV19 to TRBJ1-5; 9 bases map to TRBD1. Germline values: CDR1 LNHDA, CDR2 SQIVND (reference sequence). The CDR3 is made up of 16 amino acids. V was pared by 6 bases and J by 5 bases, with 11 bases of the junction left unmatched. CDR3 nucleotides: TGTGCCAGTAGCAACCTCCTGACAGGGGGGGATCAGCCCCAGCATTTT. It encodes CASSNLLTGGDQPQHF.

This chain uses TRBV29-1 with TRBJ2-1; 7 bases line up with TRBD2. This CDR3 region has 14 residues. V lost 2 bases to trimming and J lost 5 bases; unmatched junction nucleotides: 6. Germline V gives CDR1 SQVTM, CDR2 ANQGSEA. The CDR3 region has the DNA TGCAGCGTTGAACCTCGGGGGAGGGACAATGAGCAGTTCTTC. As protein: CSVEPRGRDNEQFF.

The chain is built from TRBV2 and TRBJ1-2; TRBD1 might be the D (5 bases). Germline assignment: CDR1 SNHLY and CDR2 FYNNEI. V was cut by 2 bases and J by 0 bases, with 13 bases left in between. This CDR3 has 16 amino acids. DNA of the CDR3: TGTGCCAGCAGTGAAAGTGGGGGGGTCCCTAACTATGGCTACACCTTC. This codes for CASSESGGVPNYGYTF.

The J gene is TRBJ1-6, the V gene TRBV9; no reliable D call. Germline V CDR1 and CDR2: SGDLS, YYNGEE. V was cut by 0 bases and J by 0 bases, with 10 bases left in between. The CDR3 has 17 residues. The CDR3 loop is CASSVEEESSYNSPLHF. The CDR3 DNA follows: TGTGCCAGCAGCGTAGAAGAGGAGAGCTCCTATAATTCACCCCTCCACTTT.

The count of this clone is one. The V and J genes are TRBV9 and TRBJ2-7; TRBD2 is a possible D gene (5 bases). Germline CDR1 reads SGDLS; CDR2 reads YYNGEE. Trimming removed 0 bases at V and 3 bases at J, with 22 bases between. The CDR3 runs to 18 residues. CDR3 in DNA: TGTGCCAGCAGCGTAGCTACAAGGTGGGAACTAGAGGGCTACGAGCAGTACTTC. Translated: CASSVATRWELEGYEQYF.

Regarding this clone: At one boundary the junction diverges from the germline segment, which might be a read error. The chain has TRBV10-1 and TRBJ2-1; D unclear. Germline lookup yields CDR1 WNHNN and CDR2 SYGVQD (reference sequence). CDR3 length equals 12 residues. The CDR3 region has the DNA TGCGCCAGCAGAGGTAATTGCGGTCTACTGGTCTTC. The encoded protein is CASRGNCGLLVF.

The CDR3 DNA sequence: TGTGCCAGCAGCTTAGGATGGATCGACTTGGCGGGCTATGGCTACACCTTC. Protein: CASSLGWIDLAGYGYTF. The chain uses TRBV7-9 and TRBJ1-2; no clear D. The V and J ends lost 1 base and 4 bases respectively, with 19 bases between them. Germline assignment: CDR1 SEHNR and CDR2 FQNEAQ (reference sequence). This CDR3 is 17 amino acids long.